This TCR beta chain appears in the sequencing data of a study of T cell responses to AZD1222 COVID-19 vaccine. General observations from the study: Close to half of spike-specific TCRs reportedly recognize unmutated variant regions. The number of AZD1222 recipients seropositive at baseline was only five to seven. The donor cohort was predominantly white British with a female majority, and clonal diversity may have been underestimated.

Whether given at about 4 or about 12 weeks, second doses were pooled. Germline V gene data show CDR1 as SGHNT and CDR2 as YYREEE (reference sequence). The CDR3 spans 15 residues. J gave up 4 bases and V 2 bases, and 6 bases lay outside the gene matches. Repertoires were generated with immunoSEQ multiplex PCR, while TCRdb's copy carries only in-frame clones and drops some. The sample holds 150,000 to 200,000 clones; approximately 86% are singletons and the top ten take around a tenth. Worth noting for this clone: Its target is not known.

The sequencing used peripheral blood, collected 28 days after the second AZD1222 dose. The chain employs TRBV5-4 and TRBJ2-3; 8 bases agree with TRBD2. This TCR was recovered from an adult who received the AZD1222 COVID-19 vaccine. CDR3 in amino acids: CASSLSGGAPDTQYF. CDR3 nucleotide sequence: TGTGCCAGCAGCTTATCGGGGGGGGCCCCAGATACGCAGTATTTT. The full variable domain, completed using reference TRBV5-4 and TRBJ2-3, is ETGVTQSPTHLIKTRGQQVTLRCSSQSGHNTVSWYQQALGQGPQFIFQYYREEENGRGNFPPRFSGLQFPNYSSELNVNALELDDSALYLCASSLSGGAPDTQYFGPGTRLTVL.